The clone carrying this T cell receptor beta chain was seen at least ten times. CDR1 SGHAT and CDR2 FQNNGV come from the germline V gene. CDR3 length equals 14 residues. With 5 bases removed from V and 4 bases from J, the gap between germline ends came to 11 bases. Arm-PCR of CDR3 regions and iRepertoire HTBI primers were used to build TCR beta libraries. A single record per CDR3 protein comes from TCRdb applying MiXCR to the multiplex PCR reads. The sample shows more than 450,000 distinct CDR3 sequences, roughly 15% of them seen only once. The entry originates in a study of regulatory T cells in long-lasting Graves disease. The time point: newly diagnosed GD, antithyroid drugs for less than 3 months. PBMC RNA served as the TCR library source. This same sample was also part of a study on T cells in Graves' hyperthyroidism and ophthalmopathy.

The receptor comes from a man between 40 and 49 years old with Graves disease. The material sequenced was peripheral blood mononuclear cells (PBMCs), taken at new diagnosis, from a patient treated with antithyroid drugs. The J gene is TRBJ2-2, the V gene TRBV11-2, with a possible D match to TRBD2 (6 bases). The CDR3 DNA is TGTGCCAGCAGCACGACTAGGTCCACCGGGGAGCTGTTTTTT. It yields the protein CASSTTRSTGELFF.